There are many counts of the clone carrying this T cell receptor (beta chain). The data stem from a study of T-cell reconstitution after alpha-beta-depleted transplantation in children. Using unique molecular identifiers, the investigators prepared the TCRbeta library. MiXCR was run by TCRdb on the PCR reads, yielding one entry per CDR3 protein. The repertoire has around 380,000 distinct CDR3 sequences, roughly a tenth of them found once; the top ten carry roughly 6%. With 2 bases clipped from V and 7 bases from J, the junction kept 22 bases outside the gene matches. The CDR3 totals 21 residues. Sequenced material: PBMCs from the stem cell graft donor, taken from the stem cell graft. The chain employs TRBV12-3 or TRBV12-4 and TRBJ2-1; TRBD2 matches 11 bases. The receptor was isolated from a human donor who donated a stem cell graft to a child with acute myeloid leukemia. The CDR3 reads CASSLIVRDFSGRAGENEQFF. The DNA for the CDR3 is TGTGCCAGCAGTTTAATCGTCCGGGACTTTAGCGGGAGGGCCGGGGAGAATGAGCAGTTCTTC.